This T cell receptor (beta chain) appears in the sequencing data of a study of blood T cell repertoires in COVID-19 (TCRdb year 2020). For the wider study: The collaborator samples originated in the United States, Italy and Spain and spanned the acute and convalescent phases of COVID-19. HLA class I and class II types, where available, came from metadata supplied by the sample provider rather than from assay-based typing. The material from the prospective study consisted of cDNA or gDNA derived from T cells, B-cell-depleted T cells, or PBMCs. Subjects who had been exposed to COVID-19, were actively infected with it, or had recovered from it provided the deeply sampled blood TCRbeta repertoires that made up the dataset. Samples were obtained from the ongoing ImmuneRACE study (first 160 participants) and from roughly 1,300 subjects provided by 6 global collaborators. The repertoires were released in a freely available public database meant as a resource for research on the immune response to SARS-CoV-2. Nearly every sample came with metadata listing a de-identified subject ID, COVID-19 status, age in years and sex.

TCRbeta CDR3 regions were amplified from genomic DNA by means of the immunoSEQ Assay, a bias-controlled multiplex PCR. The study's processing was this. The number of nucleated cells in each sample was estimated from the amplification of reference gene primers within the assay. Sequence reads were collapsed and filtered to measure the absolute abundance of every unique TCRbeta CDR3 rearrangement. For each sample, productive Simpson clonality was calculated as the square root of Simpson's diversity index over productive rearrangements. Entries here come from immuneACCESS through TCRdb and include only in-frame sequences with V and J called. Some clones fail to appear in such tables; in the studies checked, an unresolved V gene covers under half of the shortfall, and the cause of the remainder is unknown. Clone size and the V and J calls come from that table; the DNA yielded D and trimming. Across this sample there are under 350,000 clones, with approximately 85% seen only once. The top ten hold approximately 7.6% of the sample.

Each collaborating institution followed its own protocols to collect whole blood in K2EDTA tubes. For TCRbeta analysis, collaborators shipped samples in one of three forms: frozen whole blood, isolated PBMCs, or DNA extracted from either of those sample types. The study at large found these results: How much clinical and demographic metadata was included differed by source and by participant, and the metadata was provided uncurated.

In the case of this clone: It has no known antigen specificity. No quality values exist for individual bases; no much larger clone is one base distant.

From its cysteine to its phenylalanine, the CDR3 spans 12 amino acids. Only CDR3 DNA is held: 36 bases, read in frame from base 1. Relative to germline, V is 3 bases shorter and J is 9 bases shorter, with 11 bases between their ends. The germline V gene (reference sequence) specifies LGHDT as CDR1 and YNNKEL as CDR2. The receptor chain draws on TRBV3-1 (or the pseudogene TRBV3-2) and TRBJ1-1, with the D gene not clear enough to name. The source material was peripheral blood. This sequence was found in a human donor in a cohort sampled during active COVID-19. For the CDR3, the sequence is CASSQSTTKAFF. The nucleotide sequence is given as TGTGCCAGCAGCCAGTCGACAACCAAAGCTTTCTTT.